Below, 26 T cell receptor beta chains from the same sample are listed, as sequenced in a study of blood T cell repertoires in COVID-19. This table comes from immunoSEQ multiplex PCR, and its TCRdb copy is limited to in-frame clones, with some not included. This table has 150,000 to 200,000 clones, roughly 82% appearing once. The sample was PBMCs or T cells enriched from blood (not recorded which). Receptors originate from a woman between 55 and 75 years old with acute COVID-19.

This clone was detected once. This chain joins TRBV12-3 or TRBV12-4 and TRBJ2-7, with a possible D match to TRBD2 (5 bases). The CDR3 is 13 amino acids. V lost 4 bases to trimming and J lost 0 bases, with 7 bases between them. The CDR3 DNA follows: TGTGCCAGCAGTTCCCTAGCCTCCTACGAGCAGTACTTC. Translating it yields CASSSLASYEQYF.

This chain connects TRBV5-4 to TRBJ2-1, with unresolved D. The CDR3 extends over 15 amino acids. V was clipped by 2 bases and J by 0 bases, with 9 bases between them. The germline V gene has CDR1 SGHNT and CDR2 YYREEE (reference sequence). CDR3 protein: CASSFQISSYNEQFF. The CDR3 DNA sequence: TGTGCCAGCAGCTTCCAAATTAGCTCCTACAATGAGCAGTTCTTC.

This rearrangement joins TRBV24-1 to TRBJ1-5; 9 bases line up with TRBD1. CDR1 and CDR2 (germline): KGHDR, SFDVKD. This CDR3 has 18 amino acids. V lost 9 bases to trimming and J lost 0 bases; unmatched junction nucleotides: 14. CDR3 nucleotides: TGTGCCACCCCTGGGTACAGGGGGCGCCTATATAGCAATCAGCCCCAGCATTTT. Translated: CATPGYRGRLYSNQPQHF.

This clone was detected only once. The CDR3 region is CAIRPSGPLNNEQFF. CDR3 sequence (DNA): TGTGCCATCAGACCTAGCGGACCCCTCAACAATGAGCAGTTCTTC. The genes are TRBV10-3 and TRBJ2-1; 7 bases line up with TRBD2. Losses at the gene ends were 6 bases for V and 5 bases for J; bases not matched to a gene: 10. The germline gives CDR1 ENHRY, CDR2 SYGVKD. The CDR3 totals 15 residues.

This chain links TRBV7-2 with TRBJ2-5, with 10 bases matching TRBD2. Unmatched junction bases numbered 2, after V lost 0 bases and J lost 1 base. Per the germline V gene, CDR1 is SGHTA and CDR2 is FQGNSA. The CDR3 covers 16 residues. The CDR3 sequence: CASSLAASGGQETQYF. The DNA of the CDR3 is TGTGCCAGCAGCTTAGCGGCTAGCGGGGGCCAAGAGACCCAGTACTTC.

DNA for the CDR3: TGTGCCAGCAACACGCAAGAGACCCAGTACTTC. Its translation: CASNTQETQYF. The chain is built from TRBV28 and TRBJ2-5; D not certain. CDR1 MDHEN and CDR2 SYDVKM come from the germline V gene. The CDR3 is made up of 11 amino acids. V shed 7 bases and J shed 2 bases, with 5 bases lying between them.

The chain links TRBV25-1 to TRBJ1-2, with D unclear. Trimming pared 3 bases from V and 8 bases from J, leaving 7 bases between. This CDR3 is built from 11 residues. Germline CDR1 is MGHDK and CDR2 is SYGVNS. The CDR3 DNA reads TGTGCCAGCAGTGAGACATTCGGCTACACCTTC. Its translation is CASSETFGYTF.

As DNA, the CDR3 is TGTGCCAGCAGCCGCGATCAGACTGCAGGGTTATTAGGCTACACCTTC. Translated, it gives CASSRDQTAGLLGYTF. The chain uses TRBV9 and TRBJ1-2; D perhaps matches TRBD1 (5 bases). The CDR3 spans 16 residues. Trimming cost V 4 bases and J 8 bases, with 24 bases left between them. Germline CDR1 SGDLS, CDR2 YYNGEE. Together with reference TRBV9 and TRBJ1-2, the CDR3 gives the full variable domain: DSGVTQTPKHLITATGQRVTLRCSPRSGDLSVYWYQQSLDQGLQFLIQYYNGEERAKGNILERFSAQQFPDLHSELNLSSLELGDSALYFCASSRDQTAGLLGYTFGSGTRLTVV.

V and J are TRBV29-1 and TRBJ1-2; no clear D. The CDR3 spans 12 residues. V gave up 6 bases and J gave up 6 bases, with 14 bases separating them. In germline, CDR1 is SQVTM, CDR2 ANQGSEA. CDR3 loop: CSVGTEWDGYTF. In DNA form, the CDR3 reads TGCAGCGTAGGCACGGAGTGGGATGGCTACACCTTC.

The V and J genes are TRBV5-3 and TRBJ1-1; the D gene is possibly TRBD1 (5 bases). TRBV5-3 belongs to the ORF category, with a function that is uncertain. With 9 bases removed from V and 2 bases from J, the gap between germline ends came to 11 bases. This CDR3 contains 12 residues. CDR3 nucleotide sequence: TGTGCCATATCGACAGTTAACACTGAAGCTTTCTTT. Translated, it gives CAISTVNTEAFF.

V gene TRBV19 combines with J gene TRBJ1-2; 11 positions match TRBD1. The junction had 7 bases not matched to a gene; V was cut back by 5 bases and J by 8 bases. The CDR3 spans 14 residues. From germline, CDR1 is LNHDA and CDR2 SQIVND (reference sequence). The chain's CDR3 is CASSVDRGLEGYTF. The CDR3 DNA reads TGTGCCAGTAGTGTGGACAGGGGGCTGGAAGGCTACACCTTC.

V and J are TRBV30 and TRBJ1-3; unclear D gene. The CDR3 is 16 amino acids. Germline V lookup: CDR1 GTSNPN, CDR2 SVGIG (reference sequence). The ends were cut back, 4 bases at V and 2 bases at J, with 18 bases in the middle. The DNA for the CDR3 is TGTGCCTGGATTGTCAAGAGGCTAGTCGCTGGAAACACCATATATTTT. Its translation: CAWIVKRLVAGNTIYF. Together with reference TRBV30 and TRBJ1-3, the CDR3 gives the full variable domain: SQTIHQWPATLVQPVGSPLSLECTVEGTSNPNLYWYRQAAGRGLQLLFYSVGIGQISSEVPQNLSASRPQDRQFILSSKKLLLSDSGFYLCAWIVKRLVAGNTIYFGEGSWLTVV.

This clone was counted a single time. V usage is TRBV3-1 (or the pseudogene TRBV3-2) and J usage is TRBJ1-2; perhaps TRBD1 as D (5 bases). This CDR3 is built from 16 residues. V was clipped by 8 bases and J by 4 bases, with 23 bases between them. CDR1 and CDR2 (germline): LGHDT, YNNKEL (reference sequence). This chain's CDR3 is CASGPFSRAYSYGYTF. DNA for the CDR3: TGTGCCAGCGGACCGTTCTCCAGGGCCTACAGCTATGGCTACACCTTC.

This clone appeared a few times. This chain uses TRBV7-2 with TRBJ2-4, with D possibly being TRBD2 (6 bases). From germline, CDR1 is SGHTA and CDR2 FQGNSA. There are 13 residues in the CDR3. V gave up 2 bases and J gave up 7 bases, with 9 bases separating them. CDR3 amino acids: CASSLQEGNIQYF. In nucleotides, the CDR3 is TGTGCCAGCAGCTTACAGGAGGGGAACATTCAGTACTTC.

The chain couples TRBV7-2 to TRBJ1-2; the D is unclear. Germline lookup yields CDR1 SGHTA and CDR2 FQGNSA. The CDR3 has 16 amino acids. V lost 1 base, J lost 0 bases, and 12 bases lay in between. CDR3 amino acids: CASSLDSGIANYGYTF. CDR3 DNA: TGTGCCAGCAGCTTAGATTCAGGCATTGCTAACTATGGCTACACCTTC.

J is TRBJ2-6 and V is TRBV6-1, with D possibly being TRBD1 (5 bases). The CDR3 contains 16 residues. Germline V CDR1 and CDR2: MNHNS, SASEGT. V lost 4 bases and J 0 bases, leaving 10 bases between the germline ends. CDR3 sequence (DNA): TGTGCCAGCAGTGCACAGGTATACTCTGGGGCCAACGTCCTGACTTTC. This encodes CASSAQVYSGANVLTF.

The chain employs TRBV2 and TRBJ1-1; D is uncertain. V was trimmed by 7 bases and J by 1 base, leaving 7 bases between them. From germline, CDR1 is SNHLY and CDR2 FYNNEI. The CDR3 totals 12 residues. The CDR3 sequence: CASIPENTEAFF. For the CDR3, the DNA is TGTGCCAGCATTCCAGAGAACACTGAAGCTTTCTTT.

The J gene is TRBJ1-2, the V gene TRBV11-2; tentative D call: TRBD1 (5 bases). The ends were cut back, 4 bases at V and 8 bases at J, with 14 bases in the middle. Looked up from germline, CDR1 is SGHAT and CDR2 is FQNNGV. CDR3 size: 13 residues. The CDR3 here is CASSSAGRSGYTF. CDR3 bases: TGTGCCAGCAGCTCCGCGGGACGAAGCGGCTACACCTTC.

This clone was observed a few times. J is TRBJ2-2 and V is TRBV27; 10 bases align to TRBD1. Losses at the gene ends were 5 bases for V and 6 bases for J; bases not matched to a gene: 6. The CDR3 totals 15 residues. The V gene's germline CDR1 is MNHEY and CDR2 SMNVEV (reference sequence). The DNA for the CDR3 is TGTGCCAGCAGTCTGGGACAGGGGTTTGCCGGGGAGCTGTTTTTT. Its protein product is CASSLGQGFAGELFF.

The chain links TRBV24-1 to TRBJ2-2, with TRBD1 matching 8 bases. V lost 2 bases to trimming and J lost 7 bases; unmatched junction nucleotides: 11. The CDR3 covers 17 residues. Germline V gene lookup returns CDR1 KGHDR and CDR2 SFDVKD. Here the CDR3 DNA reads TGTGCCACCAGTGATTATCGGACAGGGATTGTTAGCGGGGAGCTGTTTTTT. Protein: CATSDYRTGIVSGELFF.

The gene calls are TRBV7-8 and TRBJ1-5, with D perhaps TRBD1 (5 bases). The ends were cut back, 5 bases at V and 9 bases at J, with 23 bases in the middle. Germline lookup yields CDR1 SGHVS and CDR2 FQNEAQ. This CDR3 region has 16 residues. The CDR3, as DNA: TGTGCCAGCAGCCCTCACCGACAGATACCCACTCGGCCCCAGCATTTT. It is translated as CASSPHRQIPTRPQHF.

This clone was seen only once. The chain employs TRBV2 and TRBJ2-3; TRBD2 matches 9 bases. The CDR3 spans 15 residues. The V and J ends lost 4 bases and 7 bases, in that order; junction bases with no gene match: 9. Looked up from germline, CDR1 is SNHLY and CDR2 is FYNNEI. CDR3 region: CASSAGREGANTQYF. CDR3 nucleotide sequence: TGTGCCAGCAGTGCGGGGCGGGAGGGCGCAAATACGCAGTATTTT.

This clone was seen only once. The chain carries TRBV6-2 or TRBV6-3 and TRBJ2-3; D possibly corresponds to TRBD1 (5 bases). Germline values: CDR1 MNHEY, CDR2 SVGEGT. This CDR3 contains 12 residues. V dropped 4 bases and J dropped 4 bases, with 6 bases sitting between them. The DNA of the CDR3 is TGTGCCAGCAGTTCAGGGCCAGATACGCAGTATTTT. Amino acids: CASSSGPDTQYF.

J is TRBJ1-5 and V is TRBV10-3; 9 bases are shared with TRBD1. CDR1 ENHRY and CDR2 SYGVKD come from the germline V gene. V was pared by 5 bases and J by 10 bases, with 6 bases of the junction left unmatched. The CDR3 length is 13 residues. CDR3 nucleotide sequence: TGTGCCATCAGTCGGGACAGGGACGGCCCCCAGCATTTT. It specifies CAISRDRDGPQHF.

V gene TRBV11-2 combines with J gene TRBJ1-1; D is perhaps TRBD1 (6 bases). In germline, CDR1 is SGHAT, CDR2 FQNNGV. The V end lost 1 base, the J end lost 4 bases, and 13 bases lay between the germline ends. There are 15 residues in the CDR3. This CDR3 reads CASSLAGQIGTEAFF. The CDR3 DNA follows: TGTGCCAGCAGCTTAGCTGGACAGATCGGCACTGAAGCTTTCTTT.

The chain combines TRBV19 with TRBJ1-5, with TRBD1 identical over 7 bases. Germline trimming cut 5 bases from V and 4 bases from J; bases unmatched to any gene: 2. The CDR3 totals 13 residues. Germline V CDR1 and CDR2: LNHDA, SQIVND (reference sequence). CDR3 loop: CASSWDRNQPQHF. The CDR3 DNA is TGTGCCAGTAGTTGGGACAGAAATCAGCCCCAGCATTTT.